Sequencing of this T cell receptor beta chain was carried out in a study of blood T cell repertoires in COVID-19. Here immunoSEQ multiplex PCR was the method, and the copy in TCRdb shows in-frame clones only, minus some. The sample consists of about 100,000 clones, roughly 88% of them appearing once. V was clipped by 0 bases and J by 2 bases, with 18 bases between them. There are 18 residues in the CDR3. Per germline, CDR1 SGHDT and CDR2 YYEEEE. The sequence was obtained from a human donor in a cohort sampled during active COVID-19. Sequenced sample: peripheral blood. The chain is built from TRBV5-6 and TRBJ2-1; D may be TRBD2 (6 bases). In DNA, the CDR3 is TGTGCCAGCAGCTTGGTATGGGGGGTTGGCGCCCCCTACAATGAGCAGTTCTTC. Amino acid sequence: CASSLVWGVGAPYNEQFF.